This record concerns one T cell receptor beta chain sequence. Its matching antigen is unknown. These data originate in a study of PD-1 blockade in classical Hodgkin lymphoma. TCRdb's table, derived via immunoSEQ multiplex PCR, lists solely in-frame clones and lacks some. The table includes approximately 13,000 clones, about 80% detected once. Trimming took off 5 bases at V and 7 bases at J, with 11 bases between the two ends. Germline loops: CDR1 MNHNY, CDR2 SVGAGI (reference sequence). The CDR3 covers 13 residues. Whole-study results and caveats: Patients excluded were those beginning nivolumab under 1 year after ASCT. Newly diagnosed patients were reported to start with lower TCR diversity than healthy donors.

Each and every patient relapsed after autologous stem cell transplantation, and patients got differing brentuximab vedotin exposure. The sequences come from peripheral blood mononuclear cells (PBMCs), collected at baseline. The V gene is TRBV6-6, the J gene TRBJ1-4, with a weak D call TRBD1 (6 bases). The origin of this receptor is a human donor with classical Hodgkin lymphoma. The CDR3 DNA is TGTGCCAGCAGTGGACAGCGGGCTGAAAAACTGTTTTTT. Protein product: CASSGQRAEKLFF.